These 16 T cell receptor beta chains were all obtained from the same sample, sequenced in a study of blood T cell repertoires in COVID-19. Clones were sequenced by immunoSEQ multiplex PCR, and TCRdb holds only the in-frame ones, with some missing. The sample lists about 39,000 clones, 87% occurring once. The sample was peripheral blood. The origin of the receptors is a man aged 55 to 70 with acute or convalescent COVID-19.

The chain recombines TRBV19 with TRBJ1-1, with TRBD1 matching 8 bases. Germline assignment: CDR1 LNHDA and CDR2 SQIVND (reference sequence). J lost 4 bases, V lost 1 base, and 8 bases had no gene match. The CDR3 runs to 16 residues. Here the CDR3 reads CASSIGRTGHVTEAFF. The CDR3 region has the DNA TGTGCCAGTAGTATAGGTAGGACAGGGCACGTCACTGAAGCTTTCTTT.

The chain combines TRBV27 with TRBJ1-4; 8 bases align to TRBD1. V shed 4 bases and J 7 bases; nucleotides not matched to a gene: 5. Germline assignment: CDR1 MNHEY and CDR2 SMNVEV (reference sequence). The CDR3 covers 14 residues. This chain's CDR3 is CASSWTGWGEKLFF. The CDR3 nucleotides read TGTGCCAGCAGTTGGACAGGGTGGGGTGAAAAACTGTTTTTT.

The V call is TRBV28, the J call TRBJ2-5; 7 nucleotides line up with TRBD1. The CDR3 is 13 amino acids. The V gene end was trimmed by 8 bases and the J gene end by 2 bases; junction bases not matched to a gene: 5. Germline V gene data show CDR1 as MDHEN and CDR2 as SYDVKM. CDR3 sequence (DNA): TGTGCCAGCGAAACAGGGGTGCAAGAGACCCAGTACTTC. Its protein is CASETGVQETQYF.

This clone was counted only a few times. This chain joins TRBV29-1 and TRBJ2-1; the match to TRBD2 covers 10 bases. Per germline, CDR1 SQVTM and CDR2 ANQGSEA. The trim removed 6 bases at V and 0 bases at J, leaving 5 bases unmatched. The length of the CDR3 is 15 residues. CDR3 sequence reads: CSVLAGLNSYNEQFF. The CDR3 DNA follows: TGCAGCGTACTAGCGGGGTTAAACTCCTACAATGAGCAGTTCTTC.

This clone was observed once. CDR3 nucleotides: TGTGCCAGCAGCGAGGACTCGAGCTCCTACAATGAGCAGTTCTTC. Translating gives CASSEDSSSYNEQFF. V is TRBV7-2 and J is TRBJ2-1, with TRBD2 as a possible D gene (5 bases). Between the trimmed V and J ends, which lost 5 bases and 0 bases, there was a span of 11 bases. The CDR3 sequence is 15 residues long. The V gene's germline CDR1 is SGHTA and CDR2 FQGNSA.

This clone was counted once. The genes are TRBV4-2 and TRBJ2-1; the D gene is possibly TRBD2 (6 bases). V shed 1 base and J shed 7 bases, with 14 bases lying between them. There are 15 residues in the CDR3. In germline, CDR1 is LGHNA, CDR2 YNFKEQ. The CDR3 sequence: CASSQASPGVNEQFF. The CDR3 DNA is TGTGCCAGCAGCCAAGCTTCCCCGGGGGTAAATGAGCAGTTCTTC.

The chain uses TRBV12-3 or TRBV12-4 and TRBJ1-5, with D possibly matching TRBD1 (5 bases). V lost 6 bases and J lost 6, with 9 bases in between. This CDR3 spans 12 amino acids. The CDR3 DNA is TGTGCCAGCAGAGGGGTTGGTCAGCCCCAGCATTTT. This gives the protein CASRGVGQPQHF.

V and J are TRBV6-2 or TRBV6-3 and TRBJ2-1, with 8 positions matching TRBD1. CDR1 is MNHEY and CDR2 is SVGEGT in the germline V gene. This CDR3 has 16 amino acids. V lost 2 bases and J lost 4; bases outside the gene matches: 7. The CDR3 DNA follows: TGTGCCAGCAGTTACCAGGGGGCGAGAAAATACAATGAGCAGTTCTTC. Protein: CASSYQGARKYNEQFF.

The V and J genes are TRBV28 and TRBJ2-7, with 8 bases fitting TRBD1. Germline V gene sequence: CDR1 MDHEN, CDR2 SYDVKM. Trimming removed 6 bases from V and 6 bases from J; junction bases left unmatched: 10. CDR3 length: 14 amino acids. This CDR3 is CASRTDRGVSEQYF. The CDR3 nucleotides read TGTGCCAGCAGAACCGACAGGGGAGTAAGCGAGCAGTACTTC.

Written as DNA, the CDR3 is TGTGCCAGCAGCCTCGGAGCAACCTATGGCTACACCTTC. Amino acids: CASSLGATYGYTF. The chain combines TRBV12-3 or TRBV12-4 with TRBJ1-2; D unresolved. Trimming stripped 6 bases from V and 4 bases from J, with 12 bases between. CDR3 size: 13 residues.

The chain uses TRBV10-3 and TRBJ2-1, with 9 nucleotides matching TRBD1. Germline lookup yields CDR1 ENHRY and CDR2 SYGVKD. V shed 5 bases and J 4 bases; nucleotides not matched to a gene: 15. The CDR3 sequence is 18 residues long. The CDR3: CAISPGTGQDGKYNEQFF. CDR3 nucleotide sequence: TGTGCCATCAGTCCCGGGACAGGGCAGGACGGGAAATACAATGAGCAGTTCTTC.

This chain joins TRBV6-5 and TRBJ1-1; 7 bases are a match to TRBD1. CDR1 MNHEY and CDR2 SVGAGI come from the germline V gene. With V trimmed by 5 bases and J by 4 bases, 7 bases remained unmatched. This CDR3 is built from 14 residues. The CDR3, as DNA: TGTGCCAGCAGTCGACCCCCAGGGGGCACTGAAGCTTTCTTT. Its protein product is CASSRPPGGTEAFF.

The rearrangement links TRBV6-1 to TRBJ1-4; D is uncertain. The V gene's germline CDR1 is MNHNS and CDR2 SASEGT. The CDR3 loop spans 15 amino acids. V shed 3 bases and J shed 6 bases, with 14 bases lying between them. The CDR3 DNA reads TGTGCCAGCAGTGACAGTGGTAAAGCGGATGAAAAACTGTTTTTT. This gives the protein CASSDSGKADEKLFF.

J is TRBJ2-1 and V is TRBV5-4, with TRBD2 matching 9 bases. Germline V lookup: CDR1 SGHNT, CDR2 YYREEE (reference sequence). The CDR3 consists of 15 residues. The junction had 5 bases not matched to a gene; V was cut back by 2 bases and J by 5 bases. CDR3 DNA: TGTGCCAGCAGCTTTCGACTAGCGGAAGACAATGAGCAGTTCTTC. Amino acid sequence: CASSFRLAEDNEQFF. The entire variable domain, with the rest obtained from reference TRBV5-4 and TRBJ2-1, is as follows: ETGVTQSPTHLIKTRGQQVTLRCSSQSGHNTVSWYQQALGQGPQFIFQYYREEENGRGNFPPRFSGLQFPNYSSELNVNALELDDSALYLCASSFRLAEDNEQFFGPGTRLTVL.

The V and J genes are TRBV5-1 and TRBJ2-2; 13 bases align to TRBD2. CDR1 SGHRS and CDR2 YFSETQ come from the germline V gene. The CDR3 runs 16 residues. Trimming cost V 2 bases and J 6 bases; bases outside gene matches: 4. The CDR3 sequence is CASSLGLAGEAGELFF. Here the CDR3 DNA reads TGCGCCAGCAGCTTAGGACTAGCGGGAGAGGCCGGGGAGCTGTTTTTT.

The gene calls are TRBV7-2 and TRBJ2-5; 8 positions agree with TRBD2. The length of the CDR3 is 14 residues. The junction had 3 bases not matched to a gene; V was cut back by 1 base and J by 5 bases. The germline V gene has CDR1 SGHTA and CDR2 FQGNSA. CDR3: CASSLGTSWETQYF. The CDR3 DNA follows: TGTGCCAGCAGCTTAGGGACTAGCTGGGAGACCCAGTACTTC.